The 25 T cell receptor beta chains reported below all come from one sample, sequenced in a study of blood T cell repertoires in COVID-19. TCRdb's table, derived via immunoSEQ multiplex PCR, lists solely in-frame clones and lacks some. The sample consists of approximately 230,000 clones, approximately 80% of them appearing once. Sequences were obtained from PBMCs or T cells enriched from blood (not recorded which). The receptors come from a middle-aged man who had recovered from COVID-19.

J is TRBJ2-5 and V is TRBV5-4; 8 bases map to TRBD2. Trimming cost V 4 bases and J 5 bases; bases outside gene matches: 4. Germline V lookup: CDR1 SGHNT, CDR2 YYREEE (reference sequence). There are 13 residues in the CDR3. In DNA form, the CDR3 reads TGTGCCAGCAGCATAGCGGGGTGGGAGACCCAGTACTTC. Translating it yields CASSIAGWETQYF.

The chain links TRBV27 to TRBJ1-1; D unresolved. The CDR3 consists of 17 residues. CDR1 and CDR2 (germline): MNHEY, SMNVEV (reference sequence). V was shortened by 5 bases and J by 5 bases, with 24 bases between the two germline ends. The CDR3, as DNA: TGTGCCAGCAGTCCTTACTTGATCACCCCGGTTTGGACTGAAGCTTTCTTT. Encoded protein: CASSPYLITPVWTEAFF.

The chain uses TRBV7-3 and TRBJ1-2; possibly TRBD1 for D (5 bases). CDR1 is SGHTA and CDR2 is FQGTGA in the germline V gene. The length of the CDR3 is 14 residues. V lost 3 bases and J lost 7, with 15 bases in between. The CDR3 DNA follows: TGTGCCAGCAGCTTTGGCGGCAGGGATTCTGGCTACACCTTC. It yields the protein CASSFGGRDSGYTF.

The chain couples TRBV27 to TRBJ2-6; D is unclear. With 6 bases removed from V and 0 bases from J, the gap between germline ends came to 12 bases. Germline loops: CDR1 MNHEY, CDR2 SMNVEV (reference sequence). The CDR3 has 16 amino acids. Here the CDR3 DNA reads TGTGCCAGCAGCCGCCGGGTTTTCTCTGGGGCCAACGTCCTGACTTTC. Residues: CASSRRVFSGANVLTF.

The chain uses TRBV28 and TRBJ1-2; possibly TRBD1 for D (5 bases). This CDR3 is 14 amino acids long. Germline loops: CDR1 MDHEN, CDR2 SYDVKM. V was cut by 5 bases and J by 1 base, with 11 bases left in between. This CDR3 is CASSLGGGNYGYTF. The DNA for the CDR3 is TGTGCCAGCAGTCTGGGCGGGGGTAACTATGGCTACACCTTC.

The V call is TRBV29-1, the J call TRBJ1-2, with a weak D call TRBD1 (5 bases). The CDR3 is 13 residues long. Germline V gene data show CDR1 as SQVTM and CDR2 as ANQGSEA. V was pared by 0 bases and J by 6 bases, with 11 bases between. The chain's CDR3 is CSVEDQGSNGYTF. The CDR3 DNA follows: TGCAGCGTTGAAGATCAGGGTTCGAATGGCTACACCTTC.

The chain's CDR3 is CASSLAGAPKNIQYF. CDR3 DNA sequence: TGTGCCAGCAGCTTAGCGGGAGCGCCCAAAAACATTCAGTACTTC. The gene calls are TRBV11-1 and TRBJ2-4, with TRBD2 as a possible D gene (5 bases). V was clipped by 0 bases and J by 2 bases, with 8 bases between them. In germline, CDR1 is SGHAT, CDR2 FQDESV (reference sequence). CDR3 size: 15 residues. Together with reference TRBV11-1 and TRBJ2-4, the CDR3 gives the full variable domain: EAEVAQSPRYKITEKSQAVAFWCDPISGHATLYWYRQILGQGPELLVQFQDESVVDDSQLPKDRFSAERLKGVDSTLKIQPAELGDSAMYLCASSLAGAPKNIQYFGAGTRLSVL.

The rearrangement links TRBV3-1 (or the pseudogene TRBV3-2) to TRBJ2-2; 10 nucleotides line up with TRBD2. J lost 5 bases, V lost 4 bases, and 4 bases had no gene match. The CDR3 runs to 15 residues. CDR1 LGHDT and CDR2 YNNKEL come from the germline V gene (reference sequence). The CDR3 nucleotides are TGTGCCAGCAGCCTAGGGACTAGCGTAACCGGGGAGCTGTTTTTT. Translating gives CASSLGTSVTGELFF.

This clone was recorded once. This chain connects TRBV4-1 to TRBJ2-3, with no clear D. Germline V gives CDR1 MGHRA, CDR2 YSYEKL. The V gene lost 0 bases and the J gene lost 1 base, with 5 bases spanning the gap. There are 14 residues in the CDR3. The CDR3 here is CASSQDPGTDTQYF. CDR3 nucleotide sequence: TGCGCCAGCAGCCAAGACCCAGGCACAGATACGCAGTATTTT.

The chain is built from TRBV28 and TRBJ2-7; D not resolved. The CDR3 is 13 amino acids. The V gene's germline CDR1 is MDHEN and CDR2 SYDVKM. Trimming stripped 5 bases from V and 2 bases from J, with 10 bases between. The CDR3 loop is CASSRVVPYEQYF. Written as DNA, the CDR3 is TGTGCCAGCAGTCGAGTGGTGCCCTACGAGCAGTACTTC. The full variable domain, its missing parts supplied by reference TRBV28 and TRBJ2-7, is DVKVTQSSRYLVKRTGEKVFLECVQDMDHENMFWYRQDPGLGLRLIYFSYDVKMKEKGDIPEGYSVSREKKERFSLILESASTNQTSMYLCASSRVVPYEQYFGPGTRLTVT.

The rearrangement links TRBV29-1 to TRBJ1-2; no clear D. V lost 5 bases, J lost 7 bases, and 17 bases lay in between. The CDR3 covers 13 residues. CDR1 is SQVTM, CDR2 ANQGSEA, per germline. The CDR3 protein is CSVPGVQRSGYTF. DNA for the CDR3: TGCAGCGTTCCCGGCGTCCAAAGGAGTGGCTACACCTTC.

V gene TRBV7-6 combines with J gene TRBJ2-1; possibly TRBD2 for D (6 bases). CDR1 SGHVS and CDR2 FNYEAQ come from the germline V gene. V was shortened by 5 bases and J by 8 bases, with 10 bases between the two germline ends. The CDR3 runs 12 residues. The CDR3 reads CASSAAGYEQFF. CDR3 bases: TGTGCCAGCAGCGCTGCGGGGTATGAGCAGTTCTTC.

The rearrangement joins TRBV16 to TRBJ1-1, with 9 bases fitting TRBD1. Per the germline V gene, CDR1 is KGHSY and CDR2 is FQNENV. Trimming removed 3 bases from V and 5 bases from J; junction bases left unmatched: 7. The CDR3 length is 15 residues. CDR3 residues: CASSHPDRGGTEAFF. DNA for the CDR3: TGTGCCAGCAGCCATCCGGACAGGGGTGGAACTGAAGCTTTCTTT.

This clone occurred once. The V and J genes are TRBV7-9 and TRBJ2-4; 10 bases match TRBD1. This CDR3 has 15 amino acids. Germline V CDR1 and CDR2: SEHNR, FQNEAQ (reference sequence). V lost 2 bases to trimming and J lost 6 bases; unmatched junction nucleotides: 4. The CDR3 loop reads CASSLRQGAVNIQYF. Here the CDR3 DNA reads TGTGCCAGCAGCTTACGACAGGGGGCCGTAAACATTCAGTACTTC.

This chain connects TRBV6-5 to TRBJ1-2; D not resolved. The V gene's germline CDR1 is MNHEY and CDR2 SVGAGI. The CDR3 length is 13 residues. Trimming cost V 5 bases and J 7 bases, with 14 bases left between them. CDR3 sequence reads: CASSPQRVGGYTF. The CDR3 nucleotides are TGTGCCAGCAGTCCCCAGCGCGTGGGTGGCTACACCTTC.

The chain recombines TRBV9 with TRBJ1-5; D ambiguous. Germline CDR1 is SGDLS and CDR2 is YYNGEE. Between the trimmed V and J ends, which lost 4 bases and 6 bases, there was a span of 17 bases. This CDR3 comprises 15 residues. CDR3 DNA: TGTGCCAGCAGCAGAGGAGGCCGGCTAGTTCAGCCCCAGCATTTT. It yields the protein CASSRGGRLVQPQHF.

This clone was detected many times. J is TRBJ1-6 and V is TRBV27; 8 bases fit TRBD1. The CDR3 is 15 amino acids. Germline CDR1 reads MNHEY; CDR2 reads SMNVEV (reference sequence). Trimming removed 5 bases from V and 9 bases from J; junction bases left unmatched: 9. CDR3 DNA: TGTGCCAGCAGTCAATTTGGGACAGGTGGTTCACCCCTCCACTTT. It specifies CASSQFGTGGSPLHF.

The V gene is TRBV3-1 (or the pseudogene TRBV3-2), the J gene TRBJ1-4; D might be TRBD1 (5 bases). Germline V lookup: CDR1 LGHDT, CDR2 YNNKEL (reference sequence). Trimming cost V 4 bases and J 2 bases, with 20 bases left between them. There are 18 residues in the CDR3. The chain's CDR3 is CASSPGAAGLRTNEKLFF. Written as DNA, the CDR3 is TGTGCCAGCAGCCCAGGCGCGGCAGGGTTGCGCACTAATGAAAAACTGTTTTTT.

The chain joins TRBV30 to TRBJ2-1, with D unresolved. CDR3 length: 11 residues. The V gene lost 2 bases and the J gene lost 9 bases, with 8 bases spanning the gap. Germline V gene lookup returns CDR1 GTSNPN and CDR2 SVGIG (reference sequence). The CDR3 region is CAWSPVSEQFF. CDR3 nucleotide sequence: TGTGCCTGGAGTCCCGTGAGTGAGCAGTTCTTC.

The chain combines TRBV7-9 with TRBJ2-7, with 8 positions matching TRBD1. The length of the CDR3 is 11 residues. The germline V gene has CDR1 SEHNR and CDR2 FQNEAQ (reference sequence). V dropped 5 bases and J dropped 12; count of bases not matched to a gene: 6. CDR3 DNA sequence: TGTGCCAGCAGCATCGGACAGGGAACGTACTTC. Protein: CASSIGQGTYF.

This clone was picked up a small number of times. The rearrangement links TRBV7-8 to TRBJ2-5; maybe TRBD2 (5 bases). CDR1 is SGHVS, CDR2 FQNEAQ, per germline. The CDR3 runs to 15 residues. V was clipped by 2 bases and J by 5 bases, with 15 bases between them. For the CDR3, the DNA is TGTGCCAGCAGCTTAATTAGGGCGGGTTCTGAGACCCAGTACTTC. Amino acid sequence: CASSLIRAGSETQYF.

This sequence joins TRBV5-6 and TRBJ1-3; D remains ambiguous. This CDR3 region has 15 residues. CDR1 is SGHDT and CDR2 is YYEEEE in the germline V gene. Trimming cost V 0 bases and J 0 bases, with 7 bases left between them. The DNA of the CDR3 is TGTGCCAGCAGCTTGGGGACTTTCTCTGGAAACACCATATATTTT. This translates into CASSLGTFSGNTIYF.

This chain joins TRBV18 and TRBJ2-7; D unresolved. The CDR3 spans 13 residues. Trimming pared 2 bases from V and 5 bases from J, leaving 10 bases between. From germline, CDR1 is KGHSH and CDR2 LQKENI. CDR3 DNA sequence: TGTGCCAGCTCACCATTAAACACCCACGAGCAGTACTTC. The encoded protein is CASSPLNTHEQYF.

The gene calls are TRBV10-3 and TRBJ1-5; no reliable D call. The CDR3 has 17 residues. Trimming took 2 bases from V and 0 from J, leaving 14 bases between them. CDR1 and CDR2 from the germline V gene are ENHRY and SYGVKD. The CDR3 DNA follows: TGTGCCATCAGTGAGCCACACCCGACAAGTAGCAATCAGCCCCAGCATTTT. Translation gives CAISEPHPTSSNQPQHF.

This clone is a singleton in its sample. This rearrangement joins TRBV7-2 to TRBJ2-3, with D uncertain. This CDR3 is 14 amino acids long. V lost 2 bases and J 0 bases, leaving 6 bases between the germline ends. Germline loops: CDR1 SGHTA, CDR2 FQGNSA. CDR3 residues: CASSLTPSTDTQYF. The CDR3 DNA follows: TGTGCCAGCAGCTTAACTCCTAGCACAGATACGCAGTATTTT.